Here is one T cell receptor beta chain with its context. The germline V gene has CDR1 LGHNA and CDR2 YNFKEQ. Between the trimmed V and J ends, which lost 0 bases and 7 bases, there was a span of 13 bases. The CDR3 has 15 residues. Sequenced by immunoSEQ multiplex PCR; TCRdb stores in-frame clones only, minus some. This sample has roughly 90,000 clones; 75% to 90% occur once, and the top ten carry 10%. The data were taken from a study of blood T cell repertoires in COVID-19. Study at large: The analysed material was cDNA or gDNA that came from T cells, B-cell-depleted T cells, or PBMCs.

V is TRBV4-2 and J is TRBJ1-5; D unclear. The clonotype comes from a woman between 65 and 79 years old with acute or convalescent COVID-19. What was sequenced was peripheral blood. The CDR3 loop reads CASSQEGSSEQPQHF. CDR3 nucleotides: TGTGCCAGCAGCCAAGAAGGGAGTTCGGAGCAGCCCCAGCATTTT.